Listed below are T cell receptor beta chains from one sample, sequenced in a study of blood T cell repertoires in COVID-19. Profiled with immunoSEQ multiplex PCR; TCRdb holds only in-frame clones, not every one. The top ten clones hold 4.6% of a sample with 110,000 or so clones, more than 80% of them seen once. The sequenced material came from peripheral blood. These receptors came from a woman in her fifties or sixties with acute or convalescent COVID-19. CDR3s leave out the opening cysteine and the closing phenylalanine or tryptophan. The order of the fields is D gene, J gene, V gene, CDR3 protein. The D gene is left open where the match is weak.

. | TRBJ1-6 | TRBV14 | ASSQETENSPLH
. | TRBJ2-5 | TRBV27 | ASSPLQGWETQY
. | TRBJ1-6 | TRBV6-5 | ASKRQSNSPLH
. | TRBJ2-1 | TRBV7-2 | ASSSVRSSYNEQF
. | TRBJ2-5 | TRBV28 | ASRHRDQETQY
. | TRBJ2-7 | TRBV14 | ASSQAGGQYEQY
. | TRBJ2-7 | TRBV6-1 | ASSEGPSSYEQY
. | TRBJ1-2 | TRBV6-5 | ASSYSAKMGYT
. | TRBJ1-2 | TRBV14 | ASSQTGHYGYT
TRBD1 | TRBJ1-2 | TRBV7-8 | ASSVGQNYGYT
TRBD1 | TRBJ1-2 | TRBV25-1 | ASSEYTDRDYGYT
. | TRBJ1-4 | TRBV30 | AWSYGQLNEKLF
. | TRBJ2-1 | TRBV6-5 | ASTGFREDNEQF
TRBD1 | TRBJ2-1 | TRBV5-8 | ASSFDRGNEQF
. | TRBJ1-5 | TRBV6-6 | ASSYVAQTRPQPQH
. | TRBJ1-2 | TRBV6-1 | ASSERQHPGGYT
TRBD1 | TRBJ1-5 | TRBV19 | ASSFDRGLNQPQH
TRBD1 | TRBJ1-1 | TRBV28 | ASRGQLNTEAF
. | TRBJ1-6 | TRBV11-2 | ASSLDPGWVSPLH